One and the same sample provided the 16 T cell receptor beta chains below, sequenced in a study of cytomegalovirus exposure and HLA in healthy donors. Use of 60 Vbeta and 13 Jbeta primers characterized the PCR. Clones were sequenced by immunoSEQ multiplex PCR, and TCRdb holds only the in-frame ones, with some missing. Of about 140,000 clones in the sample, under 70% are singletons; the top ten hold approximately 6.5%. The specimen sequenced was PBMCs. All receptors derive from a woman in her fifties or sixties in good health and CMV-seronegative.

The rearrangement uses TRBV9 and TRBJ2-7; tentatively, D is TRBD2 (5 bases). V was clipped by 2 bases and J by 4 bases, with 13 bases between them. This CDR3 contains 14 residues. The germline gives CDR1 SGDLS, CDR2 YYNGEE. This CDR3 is CASSVDSVGYEQYF. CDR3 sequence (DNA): TGTGCCAGCAGCGTGGACTCGGTAGGGTACGAGCAGTACTTC.

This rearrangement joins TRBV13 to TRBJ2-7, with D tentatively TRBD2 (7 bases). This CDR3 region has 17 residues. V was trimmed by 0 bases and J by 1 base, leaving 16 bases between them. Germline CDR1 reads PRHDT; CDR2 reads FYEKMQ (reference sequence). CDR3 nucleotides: TGTGCCAGCAGCTTAGGAGGAGGGAGGGGGGTTTCCTACGAGCAGTACTTC. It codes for CASSLGGGRGVSYEQYF.

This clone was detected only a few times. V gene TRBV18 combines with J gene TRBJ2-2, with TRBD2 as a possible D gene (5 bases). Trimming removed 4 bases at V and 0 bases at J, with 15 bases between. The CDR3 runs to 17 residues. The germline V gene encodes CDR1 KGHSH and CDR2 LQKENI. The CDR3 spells CASSRGRIAANTGELFF. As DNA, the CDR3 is TGTGCCAGCTCACGCGGGCGGATCGCCGCGAACACCGGGGAGCTGTTTTTT. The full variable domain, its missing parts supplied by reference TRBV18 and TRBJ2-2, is NAGVMQNPRHLVRRRGQEARLRCSPMKGHSHVYWYRQLPEEGLKFMVYLQKENIIDESGMPKERFSAEFPKEGPSILRIQQVVRGDSAAYFCASSRGRIAANTGELFFGEGSRLTVL.

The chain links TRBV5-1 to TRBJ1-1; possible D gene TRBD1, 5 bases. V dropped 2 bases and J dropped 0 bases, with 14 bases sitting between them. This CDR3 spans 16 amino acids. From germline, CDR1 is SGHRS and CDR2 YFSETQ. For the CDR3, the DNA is TGCGCCAGCAGCTTTGGGGGGGTCCACCTGAACACTGAAGCTTTCTTT. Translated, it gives CASSFGGVHLNTEAFF.

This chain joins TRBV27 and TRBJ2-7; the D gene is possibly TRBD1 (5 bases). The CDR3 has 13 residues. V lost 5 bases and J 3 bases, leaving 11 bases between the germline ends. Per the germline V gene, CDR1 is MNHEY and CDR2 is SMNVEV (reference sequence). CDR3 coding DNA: TGTGCCAGCAGTCACTCCACAGGCTACGAGCAGTACTTC. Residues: CASSHSTGYEQYF.

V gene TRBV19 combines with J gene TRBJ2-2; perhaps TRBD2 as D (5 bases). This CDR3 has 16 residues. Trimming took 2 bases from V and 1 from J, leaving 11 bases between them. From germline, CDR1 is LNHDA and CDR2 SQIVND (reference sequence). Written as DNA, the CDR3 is TGTGCCAGTAGTATAAAGGTTGGGAGGAACACCGGGGAGCTGTTTTTT. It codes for CASSIKVGRNTGELFF.

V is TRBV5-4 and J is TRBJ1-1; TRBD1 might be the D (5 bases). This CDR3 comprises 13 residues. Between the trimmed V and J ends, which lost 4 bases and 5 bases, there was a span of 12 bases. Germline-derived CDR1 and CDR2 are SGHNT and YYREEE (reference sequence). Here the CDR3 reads CASSVDRLTEAFF. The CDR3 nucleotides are TGTGCCAGCAGCGTTGACAGATTAACTGAAGCTTTCTTT.

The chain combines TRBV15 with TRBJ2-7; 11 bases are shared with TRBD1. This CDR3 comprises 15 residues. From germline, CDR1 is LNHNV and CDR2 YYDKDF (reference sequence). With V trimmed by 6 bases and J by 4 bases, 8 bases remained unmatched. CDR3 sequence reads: CATRRTGTGGYEQYF. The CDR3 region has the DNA TGTGCCACCAGACGGACCGGGACAGGGGGATACGAGCAGTACTTC.

CDR3 protein: CASSLSYNEQFF. The CDR3 bases are TGTGCCAGCAGCTTATCGTACAATGAGCAGTTCTTC. This chain connects TRBV11-3 to TRBJ2-1; no reliable D call. Deletions cut 2 bases from V and 4 bases from J, with 3 bases between. The CDR3 is 12 residues long. Germline CDR1 reads SGHNT; CDR2 reads YENEEA.

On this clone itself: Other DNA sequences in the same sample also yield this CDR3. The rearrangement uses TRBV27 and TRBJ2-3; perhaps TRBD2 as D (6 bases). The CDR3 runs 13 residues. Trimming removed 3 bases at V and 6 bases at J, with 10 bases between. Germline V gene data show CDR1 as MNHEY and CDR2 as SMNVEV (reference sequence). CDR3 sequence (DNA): TGTGCCAGCAGTTTTTTTGGGGGGGATACGCAGTATTTT. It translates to CASSFFGGDTQYF.

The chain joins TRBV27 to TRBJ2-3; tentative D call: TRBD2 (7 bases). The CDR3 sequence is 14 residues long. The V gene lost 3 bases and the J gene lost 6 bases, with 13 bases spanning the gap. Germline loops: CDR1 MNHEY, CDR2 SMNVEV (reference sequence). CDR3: CASSFNGGRDTQYF. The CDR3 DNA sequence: TGTGCCAGCAGTTTTAACGGGGGGCGCGATACGCAGTATTTT.

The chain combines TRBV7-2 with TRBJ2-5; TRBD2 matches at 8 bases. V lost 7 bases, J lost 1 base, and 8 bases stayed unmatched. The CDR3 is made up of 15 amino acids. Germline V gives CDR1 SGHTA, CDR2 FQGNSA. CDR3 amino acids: CASTRAGVIQETQYF. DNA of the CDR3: TGTGCCAGCACCCGAGCGGGGGTGATCCAAGAGACCCAGTACTTC.

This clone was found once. CDR3 amino acids: CASSSGTSGLETQYF. Written as DNA, the CDR3 is TGTGCCAGCAGTTCAGGGACTAGCGGGTTAGAGACCCAGTACTTC. The rearrangement uses TRBV6-1 and TRBJ2-5; 12 nucleotides agree with TRBD2. The germline V gene has CDR1 MNHNS and CDR2 SASEGT. The junction had 5 bases not matched to a gene; V was cut back by 5 bases and J by 4 bases. CDR3 size: 15 residues.

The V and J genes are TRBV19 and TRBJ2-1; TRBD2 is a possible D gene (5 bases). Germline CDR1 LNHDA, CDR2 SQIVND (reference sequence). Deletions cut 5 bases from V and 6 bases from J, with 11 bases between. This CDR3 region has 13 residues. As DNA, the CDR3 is TGTGCCAGTAGTCTCGGACTGCCCAATGAGCAGTTCTTC. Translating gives CASSLGLPNEQFF.

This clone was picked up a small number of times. The CDR3 DNA is TGTGCCAGCAGTGAGGGGGGACGGGGGGGCCGGGATACGCAGTATTTT. Translating it yields CASSEGGRGGRDTQYF. The J gene is TRBJ2-3, the V gene TRBV2; 8 nucleotides align to TRBD2. The CDR3 length is 16 residues. J was trimmed by 6 bases and V by 3 bases; bases with no gene match: 11. CDR1 is SNHLY and CDR2 is FYNNEI in the germline V gene.

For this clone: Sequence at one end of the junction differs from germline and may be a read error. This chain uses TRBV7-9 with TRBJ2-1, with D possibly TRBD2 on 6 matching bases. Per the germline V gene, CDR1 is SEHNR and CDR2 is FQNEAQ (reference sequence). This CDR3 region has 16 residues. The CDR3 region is CSSSPATGSSYNEQFF. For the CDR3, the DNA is TGTTCCAGCAGCCCCGCTACCGGGAGCTCCTACAATGAGCAGTTCTTC.